This T cell receptor (beta chain) was recovered during a study of regulatory dendritic cells for organ transplantation. Findings and limits, study-wide: Between individuals, the alloreactive memory CD8+ T cell pool differed considerably. Mature dendritic cells appeared to drive more memory CD8+ clonal expansion than regulatory ones.

Profiled with immunoSEQ multiplex PCR; TCRdb holds only in-frame clones, not every one. This table holds 15,000 to 20,000 clones, roughly four fifths found once. To note about this clone: Antigen specificity is unknown.

V was pared by 3 bases and J by 3 bases, with 9 bases between. The CDR3 is 14 amino acids. Germline V lookup: CDR1 SEHNR, CDR2 FQNEAQ (reference sequence). CFSE-labeled sorted T cells met regulatory or mature dendritic cells for 5 days. CD4+ or CD8+ T cells were sorted as naive CD45RA+ or memory CD45RO+. This rearrangement joins TRBV7-9 to TRBJ2-1; TRBD1 is a possible D gene (6 bases). This clonotype was obtained from a human donor in good health. Sequencing input: memory CD4+ T cells from blood cultured with regulatory dendritic cells. Subset meaning: CD45RO+ memory T cells. Here the CDR3 DNA reads TGTGCCAGCAGCTTGGGGGCCGACTACAATGAGCAGTTCTTC. Amino acid sequence: CASSLGADYNEQFF.